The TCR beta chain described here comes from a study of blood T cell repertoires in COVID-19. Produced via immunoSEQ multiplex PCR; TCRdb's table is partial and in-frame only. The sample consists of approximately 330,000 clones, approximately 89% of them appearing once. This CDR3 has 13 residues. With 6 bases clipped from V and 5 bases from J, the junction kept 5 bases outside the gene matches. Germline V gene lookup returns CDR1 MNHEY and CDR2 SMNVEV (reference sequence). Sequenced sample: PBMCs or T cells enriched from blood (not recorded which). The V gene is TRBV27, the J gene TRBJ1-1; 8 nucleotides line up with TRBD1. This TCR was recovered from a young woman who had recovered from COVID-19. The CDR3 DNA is TGTGCCAGCAGCTGGACAGGGAGGACTGAAGCTTTCTTT. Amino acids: CASSWTGRTEAFF.